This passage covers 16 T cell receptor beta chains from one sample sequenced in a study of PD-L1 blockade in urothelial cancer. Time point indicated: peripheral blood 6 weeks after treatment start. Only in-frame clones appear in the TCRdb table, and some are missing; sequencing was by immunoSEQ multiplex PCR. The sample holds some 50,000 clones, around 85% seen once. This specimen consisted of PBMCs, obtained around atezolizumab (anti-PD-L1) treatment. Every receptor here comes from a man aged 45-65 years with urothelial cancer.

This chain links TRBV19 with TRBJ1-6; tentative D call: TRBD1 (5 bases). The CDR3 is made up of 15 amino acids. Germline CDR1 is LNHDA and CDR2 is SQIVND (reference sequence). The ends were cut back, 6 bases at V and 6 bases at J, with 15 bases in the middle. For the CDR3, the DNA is TGTGCCAGTAGACCAGACCGGGGGGTTAATTCACCCCTCCACTTT. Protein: CASRPDRGVNSPLHF.

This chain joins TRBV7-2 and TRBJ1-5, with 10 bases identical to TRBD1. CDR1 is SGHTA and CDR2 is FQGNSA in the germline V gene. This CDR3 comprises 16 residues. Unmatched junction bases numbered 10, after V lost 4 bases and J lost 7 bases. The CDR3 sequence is CASSSFGTGVKQPQHF. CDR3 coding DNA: TGTGCCAGCAGCTCCTTCGGGACAGGGGTCAAACAGCCCCAGCATTTT.

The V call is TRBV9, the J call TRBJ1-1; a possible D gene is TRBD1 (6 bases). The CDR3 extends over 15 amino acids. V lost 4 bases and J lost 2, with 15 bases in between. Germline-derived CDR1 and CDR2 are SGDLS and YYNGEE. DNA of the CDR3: TGTGCCAGCAGCCCCCCCGGGACATTCAACACTGAAGCTTTCTTT. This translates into CASSPPGTFNTEAFF.

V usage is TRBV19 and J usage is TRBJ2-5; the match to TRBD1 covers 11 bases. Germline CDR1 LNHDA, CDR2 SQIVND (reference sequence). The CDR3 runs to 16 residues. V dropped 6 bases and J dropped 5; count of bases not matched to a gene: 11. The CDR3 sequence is CASSLTGTGGFETQYF. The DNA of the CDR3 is TGTGCCAGTAGCCTGACCGGGACAGGGGGTTTTGAGACCCAGTACTTC.

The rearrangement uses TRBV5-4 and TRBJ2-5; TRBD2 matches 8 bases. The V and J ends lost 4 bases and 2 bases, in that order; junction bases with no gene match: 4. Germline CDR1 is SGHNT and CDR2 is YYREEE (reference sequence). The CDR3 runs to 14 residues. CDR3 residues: CASSPGGSQETQYF. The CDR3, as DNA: TGTGCCAGCAGCCCGGGAGGGAGTCAAGAGACCCAGTACTTC.

The CDR3 reads CASGLRSGGLAGELFF. CDR3 in DNA: TGTGCTAGTGGCCTCCGATCGGGGGGTCTCGCCGGGGAGCTGTTTTTT. The V gene is TRBV12-5, the J gene TRBJ2-2; 7 bases fit TRBD2. CDR1 and CDR2 (germline): LGHNT, FRNRAP. J was trimmed by 6 bases and V by 6 bases; bases with no gene match: 13. The CDR3 runs to 16 residues.

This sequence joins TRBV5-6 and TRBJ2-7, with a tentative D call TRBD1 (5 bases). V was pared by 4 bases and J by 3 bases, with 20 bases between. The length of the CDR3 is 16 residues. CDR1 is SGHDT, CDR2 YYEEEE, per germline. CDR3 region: CASSISAGRKSYEQYF. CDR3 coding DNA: TGTGCCAGCAGCATTTCAGCAGGGCGAAAAAGCTACGAGCAGTACTTC. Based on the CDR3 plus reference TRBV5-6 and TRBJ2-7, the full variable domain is DAGVTQSPTHLIKTRGQQVTLRCSPKSGHDTVSWYQQALGQGPQFIFQYYEEEERQRGNFPDRFSGHQFPNYSSELNVNALLLGDSALYLCASSISAGRKSYEQYFGPGTRLTVT.

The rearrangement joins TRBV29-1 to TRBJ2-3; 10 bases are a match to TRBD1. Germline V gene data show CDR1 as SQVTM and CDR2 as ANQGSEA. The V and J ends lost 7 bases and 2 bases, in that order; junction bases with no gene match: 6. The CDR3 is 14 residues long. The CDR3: CSAMTGGFTDTQYF. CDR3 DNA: TGCAGCGCAATGACAGGGGGCTTCACAGATACGCAGTATTTT.

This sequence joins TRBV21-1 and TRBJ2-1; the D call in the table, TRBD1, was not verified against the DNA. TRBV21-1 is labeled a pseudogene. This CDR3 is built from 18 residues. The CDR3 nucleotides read TGTGCCAGCAGCAAAGTATGGCAGGGCCCTAGCTCCTACAATGAGCAGTTCTTC. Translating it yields CASSKVWQGPSSYNEQFF.

For the CDR3, the DNA is TGTGCCAGCAGACCCCCCGGGACAGGGGGCCTTGAGGCCTTCTACGAGCAGTACTTC. It codes for CASRPPGTGGLEAFYEQYF. J is TRBJ2-7 and V is TRBV28; 12 bases agree with TRBD1. There are 19 residues in the CDR3. V lost 6 bases to trimming and J lost 3 bases; unmatched junction nucleotides: 18. Germline V CDR1 and CDR2: MDHEN, SYDVKM.

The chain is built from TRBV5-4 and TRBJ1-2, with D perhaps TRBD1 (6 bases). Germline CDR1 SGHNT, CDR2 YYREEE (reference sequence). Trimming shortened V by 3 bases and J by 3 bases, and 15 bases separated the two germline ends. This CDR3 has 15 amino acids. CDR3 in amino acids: CASSSDGGAYYGYTF. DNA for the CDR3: TGTGCCAGCAGCTCCGATGGGGGCGCATACTATGGCTACACCTTC.

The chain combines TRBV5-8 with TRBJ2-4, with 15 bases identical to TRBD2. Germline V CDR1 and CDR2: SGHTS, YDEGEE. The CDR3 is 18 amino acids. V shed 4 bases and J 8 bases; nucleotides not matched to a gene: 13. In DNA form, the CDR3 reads TGTGCCAGCAGCCAGGGATGGACTAGCGGGAGGGCCACGGACATTCAGTACTTC. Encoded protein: CASSQGWTSGRATDIQYF.

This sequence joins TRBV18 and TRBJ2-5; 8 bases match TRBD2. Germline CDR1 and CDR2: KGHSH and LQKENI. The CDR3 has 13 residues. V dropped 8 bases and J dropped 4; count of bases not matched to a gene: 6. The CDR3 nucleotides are TGTGCCAGCCGGGGGGGGAGAGGAGAGACCCAGTACTTC. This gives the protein CASRGGRGETQYF.

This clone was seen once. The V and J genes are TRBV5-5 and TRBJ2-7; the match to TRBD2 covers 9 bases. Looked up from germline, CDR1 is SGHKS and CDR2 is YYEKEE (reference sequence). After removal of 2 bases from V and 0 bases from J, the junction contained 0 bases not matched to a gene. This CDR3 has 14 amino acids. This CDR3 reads CASSFSGSSYEQYF. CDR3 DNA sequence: TGTGCCAGCAGCTTTAGCGGGAGCTCCTACGAGCAGTACTTC.

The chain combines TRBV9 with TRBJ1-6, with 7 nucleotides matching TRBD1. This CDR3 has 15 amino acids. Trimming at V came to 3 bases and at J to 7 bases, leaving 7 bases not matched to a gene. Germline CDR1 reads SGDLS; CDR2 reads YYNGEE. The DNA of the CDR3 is TGTGCCAGCAGCGCTGGGACAGCCGGCAATTCACCCCTCCACTTT. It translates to CASSAGTAGNSPLHF.

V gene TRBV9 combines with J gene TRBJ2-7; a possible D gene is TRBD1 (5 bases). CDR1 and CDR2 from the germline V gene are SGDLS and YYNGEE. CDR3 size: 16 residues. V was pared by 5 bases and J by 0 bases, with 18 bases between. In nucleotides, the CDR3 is TGTGCCAGCAGTGATACTGATACAGGATTCTCCTACGAGCAGTACTTC. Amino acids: CASSDTDTGFSYEQYF.